One TCR beta chain is described in this entry. Time point indicated: 6 to 7 months of natalizumab therapy. Samples T1 and T2 were drawn at 6 and 12 months of therapy, respectively. This sample was taken from a study of multiple sclerosis patients with progressive multifocal leukoencephalopathy. The data were produced by immunoSEQ multiplex PCR, yet TCRdb's version contains in-frame clones alone and is incomplete. This table holds tens of thousands of clones, around 92% found once. The sequence came from a human donor with multiple sclerosis. The input for sequencing was PBMCs, taken from a patient treated with natalizumab.

The DNA for the CDR3 is TGTGCCAGCAGCTTAGGGGGAGCGGGAGGTACCACAGATACGCAGTATTTT. Protein: CASSLGGAGGTTDTQYF. The chain is built from TRBV11-1 and TRBJ2-3, with TRBD2 matching over 9 bases. Looked up from germline, CDR1 is SGHAT and CDR2 is FQDESV (reference sequence). Trimming at V came to 1 base and at J to 2 bases, leaving 7 bases not matched to a gene. This CDR3 comprises 17 residues.